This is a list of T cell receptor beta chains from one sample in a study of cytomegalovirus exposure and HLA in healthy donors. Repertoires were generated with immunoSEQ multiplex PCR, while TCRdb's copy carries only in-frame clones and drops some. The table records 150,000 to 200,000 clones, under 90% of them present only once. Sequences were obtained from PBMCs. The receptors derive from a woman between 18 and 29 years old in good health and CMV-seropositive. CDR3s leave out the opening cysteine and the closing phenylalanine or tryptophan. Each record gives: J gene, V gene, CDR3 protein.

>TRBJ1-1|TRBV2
ASSHKHRDRGQNTEAF
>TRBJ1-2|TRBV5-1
ASSLTAGTGYGYT
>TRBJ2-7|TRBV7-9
ASSSTTEIYEQY
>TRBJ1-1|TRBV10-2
ASSDAGGRNTEAF
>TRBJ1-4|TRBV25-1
ASSEGRRGEKLF
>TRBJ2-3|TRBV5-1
ASSLMPEADTQY
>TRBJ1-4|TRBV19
ASSMRTVNEKLF
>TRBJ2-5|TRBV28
ASSLSGHRQETQY
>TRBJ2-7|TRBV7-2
ASTGSGLSSYEQY
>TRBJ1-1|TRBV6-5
ASTTSLGGEAF
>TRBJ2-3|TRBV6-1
ASSEQFVSLAGVRGTQY
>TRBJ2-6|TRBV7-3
ASSLSGGSGANVLT
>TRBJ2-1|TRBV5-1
ASRQTSGRYNEQF